The 11 T cell receptor beta chains below come from one sample, sequenced in a study of breast tumors, draining lymph nodes, adjacent tissues. Axillary draining lymph nodes of breast cancer patients supplied the node samples. TCRdb ran MiXCR on the multiplex PCR reads and lists one entry per CDR3 protein. The sample contains 200,000 to 250,000 distinct CDR3 sequences, approximately 36% of which appear only once. Sequenced material: axillary lymph node tissue. The receptors were sampled from a female donor with breast cancer. Some clones in this sample may be carry-over from other donors' samples.

This clonotype was detected ten times or more. The chain combines TRBV19 with TRBJ1-5, with 7 bases lining up with TRBD1. CDR1 and CDR2 (germline): LNHDA, SQIVND (reference sequence). There are 15 residues in the CDR3. J lost 2 bases, V lost 3 bases, and 4 bases had no gene match. For the CDR3, the DNA is TGTGCCAGTAGTATGTGGAGGGGGCGCAATCAGCCCCAGCATTTT. It yields the protein CASSMWRGRNQPQHF. Combining the CDR3 with reference TRBV19 and TRBJ1-5 gives the whole variable domain DGGITQSPKYLFRKEGQNVTLSCEQNLNHDAMYWYRQDPGQGLRLIYYSQIVNDFQKGDIAEGYSVSREKKESFPLTVTSAQKNPTAFYLCASSMWRGRNQPQHFGDGTRLSIL.

This clonotype was observed at least ten times. This chain connects TRBV24-1 to TRBJ1-3; maybe TRBD1 (5 bases). Germline lookup yields CDR1 KGHDR and CDR2 SFDVKD. V was shortened by 5 bases and J by 0 bases, with 7 bases between the two germline ends. CDR3 length: 14 amino acids. CDR3 bases: TGTGCCACCAGTGGGGACGGCTCTGGAAACACCATATATTTT. This encodes CATSGDGSGNTIYF.

This rearrangement joins TRBV10-2 to TRBJ2-1; TRBD2 is a possible D gene (5 bases). V was shortened by 7 bases and J by 2 bases, with 21 bases between the two germline ends. Germline CDR1 and CDR2: WSHSY and SAAADI. There are 17 residues in the CDR3. CDR3 sequence reads: CASTVSLELAPYNEQFF. The CDR3, as DNA: TGCGCCAGCACTGTCAGCTTGGAGCTAGCCCCCTACAATGAGCAGTTCTTC.

V usage is TRBV29-1 and J usage is TRBJ2-1, with D unresolved. The V end was cut by 5 bases, the J end by 0 bases, with 14 bases between. CDR3 size: 15 residues. CDR1 and CDR2 (germline): SQVTM, ANQGSEA. The CDR3 bases are TGCAGCGTTAGGCCCGGGTTCCGCTCCTACAATGAGCAGTTCTTC. Translation: CSVRPGFRSYNEQFF.

This clonotype was observed many times. CDR3 bases: TGTGCCAGCAGTGGGGCCGGGACAGGGGGGACGAGCAATCAGCCCCAGCATTTT. Its translation is CASSGAGTGGTSNQPQHF. The chain joins TRBV2 to TRBJ1-5; 11 bases are a match to TRBD1. The CDR3 contains 18 residues. With V trimmed by 4 bases and J by 1 base, 9 bases remained unmatched. CDR1 is SNHLY, CDR2 FYNNEI, per germline.

This clonotype was seen repeatedly, ten times or more. V gene TRBV5-1 combines with J gene TRBJ2-7; D may be TRBD1 or TRBD2 (5 bases each). CDR3 length equals 14 residues. Per germline, CDR1 SGHRS and CDR2 YFSETQ. V shed 0 bases and J shed 3 bases, with 10 bases lying between them. CDR3 sequence reads: CASSLVGTDYEQYF. The CDR3 coding sequence is TGCGCCAGCAGCTTGGTGGGGACGGACTACGAGCAGTACTTC.

This clonotype was observed many times. This sequence joins TRBV7-2 and TRBJ2-3; 11 bases are a match to TRBD1. Germline CDR1 and CDR2: SGHTA and FQGNSA. CDR3 length: 16 residues. Trimming at V came to 4 bases and at J to 4 bases, leaving 7 bases not matched to a gene. The CDR3 sequence is CASSSWGQGGPDTQYF. The DNA of the CDR3 is TGTGCCAGCAGCTCCTGGGGACAGGGGGGCCCAGATACGCAGTATTTT.

Remarks on this clonotype: A much more abundant neighbour one base away suggests this may be a read error. This chain connects TRBV11-2 to TRBJ2-2, with D uncertain. The CDR3 consists of 15 residues. Trimming shortened V by 1 base and J by 4 bases, and 10 bases separated the two germline ends. Germline V gives CDR1 SGHAT, CDR2 FQNNGV. The CDR3 spells CASSLASSSTGELFF. In DNA, the CDR3 is TGTGCCAGCAGCTTAGCGTCGTCGAGCACCGGGGAGCTGTTTTTT.

This clonotype appeared many times. The chain combines TRBV6-1 with TRBJ2-2; D uncertain. The CDR3 consists of 14 residues. CDR1 and CDR2 (germline): MNHNS, SASEGT. Trimming shortened V by 6 bases and J by 0 bases, and 8 bases separated the two germline ends. The CDR3 region is CASRSASNTGELFF. CDR3 DNA: TGTGCCAGCAGGTCAGCATCGAACACCGGGGAGCTGTTTTTT.

A single count supports this clonotype. The rearrangement links TRBV5-1 to TRBJ2-7, with D possibly TRBD1 on 5 matching bases. V was cut by 2 bases and J by 7 bases, with 16 bases left in between. Germline loops: CDR1 SGHRS, CDR2 YFSETQ. The CDR3 is made up of 14 amino acids. The CDR3 protein is CASSFGSDIGEQYF. The CDR3 DNA reads TGCGCCAGCAGCTTTGGGTCGGACATCGGGGAGCAGTACTTC.

This clonotype was counted many times. The chain uses TRBV29-1 and TRBJ2-7; 9 bases map to TRBD1. The CDR3 has 12 amino acids. Trimming cost V 4 bases and J 7 bases; bases outside gene matches: 5. CDR1 and CDR2 from the germline V gene are SQVTM and ANQGSEA. This chain's CDR3 is CSVGTGVGEQYF. In nucleotides, the CDR3 is TGCAGCGTTGGGACAGGGGTCGGAGAGCAGTACTTC.